This T cell receptor beta chain derives from a study of identical twins. The CDR3 spans 16 residues. V gave up 6 bases and J gave up 5 bases, with 20 bases separating them. The germline V gene has CDR1 MNHNS and CDR2 SASEGT. MiXCR, run by TCRdb on the 5' RACE reads, gives a single entry per CDR3 protein. The sample includes under 900,000 distinct CDR3 sequences, 18% of them seen just once. The same data also went into a second study, on T cells expressing NK-cell markers.

The source of this sequence is a woman aged 18-35 years in good health. This chain uses TRBV6-1 with TRBJ1-3; no clear D. Material for sequencing was PBMCs. This CDR3 reads CASRPGHPGERNTIYF. In DNA form, the CDR3 reads TGTGCCAGCAGGCCCGGGCACCCCGGGGAAAGAAACACCATATATTTT.